The source of this T cell receptor beta chain is a study of post-analysis software for immune sequencing data. Background on the study: Relapsing-remitting, secondary progressive and progressive-relapsing multiple sclerosis were all included among the disease courses.

This CDR3 spans 12 amino acids. V lost 4 bases, J lost 3 bases, and 10 bases lay in between. The germline CDR1 and CDR2 sequences are SQVTM and ANQGSEA. A word on this clonotype: The antigen is not known.

Unique molecular identifiers featured in each of the TCR beta cDNA libraries. T cells, about 0.9 to 11 million of them, yielded some 510,000 cDNA molecules. Via MiXCR, TCRdb re-called the PCR reads, giving one row per CDR3 protein. The repertoire holds about 680,000 distinct CDR3 sequences, more than 50% seen once, with roughly 12% in the top ten. Study-level points and caveats: Patients showed TRBV5-6, TRBV5-1 and TRBV20-1 among a handful of TRBV segments more frequent than in controls. By F measure, strong co-clustering occurred among samples prepared in the same batch.

V is TRBV29-1 and J is TRBJ2-7; a weak D match, TRBD1 (6 bases). This receptor was taken from a girl aged 2 to 10 with multiple sclerosis. Sequenced: blood. The CDR3 protein is CSVAKGVYEQYF. CDR3 coding DNA: TGCAGCGTTGCGAAGGGGGTCTACGAGCAGTACTTC.